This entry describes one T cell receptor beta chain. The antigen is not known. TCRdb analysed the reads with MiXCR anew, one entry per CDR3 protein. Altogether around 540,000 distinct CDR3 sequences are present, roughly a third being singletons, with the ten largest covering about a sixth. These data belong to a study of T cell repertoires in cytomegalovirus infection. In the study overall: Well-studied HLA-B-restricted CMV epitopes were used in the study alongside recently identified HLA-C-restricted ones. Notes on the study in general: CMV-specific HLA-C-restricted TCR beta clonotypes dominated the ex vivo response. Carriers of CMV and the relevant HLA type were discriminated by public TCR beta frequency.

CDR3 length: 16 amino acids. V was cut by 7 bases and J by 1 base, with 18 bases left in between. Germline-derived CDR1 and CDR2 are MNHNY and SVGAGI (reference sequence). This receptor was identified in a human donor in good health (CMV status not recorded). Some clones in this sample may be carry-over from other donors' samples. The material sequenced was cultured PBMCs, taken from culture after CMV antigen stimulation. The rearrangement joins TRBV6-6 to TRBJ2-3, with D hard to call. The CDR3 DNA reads TGTGCCAGCACTTCTCGTCGAACTCCCGGCACAGATACGCAGTATTTT. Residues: CASTSRRTPGTDTQYF.